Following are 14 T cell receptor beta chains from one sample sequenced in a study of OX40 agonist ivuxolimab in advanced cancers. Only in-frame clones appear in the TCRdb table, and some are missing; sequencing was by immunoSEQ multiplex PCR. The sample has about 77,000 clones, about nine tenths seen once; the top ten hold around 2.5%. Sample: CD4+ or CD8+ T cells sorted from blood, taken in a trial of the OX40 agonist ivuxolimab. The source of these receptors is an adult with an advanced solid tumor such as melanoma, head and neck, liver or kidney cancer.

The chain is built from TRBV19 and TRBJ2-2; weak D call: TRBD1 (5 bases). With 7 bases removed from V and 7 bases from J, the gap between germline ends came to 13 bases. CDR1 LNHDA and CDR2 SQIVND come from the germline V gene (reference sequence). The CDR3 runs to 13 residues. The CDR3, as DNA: TGTGCCAGTAATTCCCAGGGAATCGGGGAGCTGTTTTTT. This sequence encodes CASNSQGIGELFF.

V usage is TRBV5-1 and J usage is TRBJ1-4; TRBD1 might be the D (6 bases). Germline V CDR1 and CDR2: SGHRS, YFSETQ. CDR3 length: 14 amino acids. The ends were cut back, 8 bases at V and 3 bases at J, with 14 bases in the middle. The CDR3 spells CASGGGAANEKLFF. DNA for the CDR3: TGCGCCAGTGGGGGGGGCGCGGCTAATGAAAAACTGTTTTTT. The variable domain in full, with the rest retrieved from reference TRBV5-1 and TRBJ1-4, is KAGVTQTPRYLIKTRGQQVTLSCSPISGHRSVSWYQQTPGQGLQFLFEYFSETQRNKGNFPGRFSGRQFSNSRSEMNVSTLELGDSALYLCASGGGAANEKLFFGSGTQLSVL.

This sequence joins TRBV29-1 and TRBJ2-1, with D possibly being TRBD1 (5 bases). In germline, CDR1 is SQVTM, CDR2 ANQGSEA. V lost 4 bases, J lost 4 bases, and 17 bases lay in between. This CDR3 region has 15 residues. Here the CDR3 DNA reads TGCAGCGTTGGAAGGGGCGCAGAAATTTACAATGAGCAGTTCTTC. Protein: CSVGRGAEIYNEQFF.

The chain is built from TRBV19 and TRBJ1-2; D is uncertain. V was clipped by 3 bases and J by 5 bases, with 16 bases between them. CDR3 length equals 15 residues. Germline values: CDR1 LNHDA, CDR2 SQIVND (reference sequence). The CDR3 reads CASSIWPPREYGYTF. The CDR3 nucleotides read TGTGCCAGTAGTATTTGGCCCCCTCGCGAGTATGGCTACACCTTC.

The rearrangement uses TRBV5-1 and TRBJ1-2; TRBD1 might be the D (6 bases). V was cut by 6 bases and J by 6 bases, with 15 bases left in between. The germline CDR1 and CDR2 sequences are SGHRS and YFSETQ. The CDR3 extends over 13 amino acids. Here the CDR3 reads CASTLQGEDGYTF. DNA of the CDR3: TGCGCCAGCACCTTACAGGGTGAAGATGGCTACACCTTC.

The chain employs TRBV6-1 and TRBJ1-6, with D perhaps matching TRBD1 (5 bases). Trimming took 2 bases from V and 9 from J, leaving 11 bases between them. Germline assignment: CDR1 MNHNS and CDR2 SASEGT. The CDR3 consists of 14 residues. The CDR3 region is CASSELGLISPLHF. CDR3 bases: TGTGCCAGCAGTGAACTGGGGCTAATTTCACCCCTCCACTTT.

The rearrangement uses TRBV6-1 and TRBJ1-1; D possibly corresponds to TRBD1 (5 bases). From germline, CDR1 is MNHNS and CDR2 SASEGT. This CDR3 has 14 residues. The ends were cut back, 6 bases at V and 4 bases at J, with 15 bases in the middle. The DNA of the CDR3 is TGTGCCAGCAGACAGGTCGGGGGGGTCACTGAAGCTTTCTTT. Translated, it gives CASRQVGGVTEAFF.

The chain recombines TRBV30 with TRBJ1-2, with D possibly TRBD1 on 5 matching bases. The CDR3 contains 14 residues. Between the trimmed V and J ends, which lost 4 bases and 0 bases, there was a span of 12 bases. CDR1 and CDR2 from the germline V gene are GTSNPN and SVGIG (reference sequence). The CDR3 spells CAWKGQPANYGYTF. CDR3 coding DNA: TGTGCCTGGAAGGGGCAGCCTGCTAACTATGGCTACACCTTC.

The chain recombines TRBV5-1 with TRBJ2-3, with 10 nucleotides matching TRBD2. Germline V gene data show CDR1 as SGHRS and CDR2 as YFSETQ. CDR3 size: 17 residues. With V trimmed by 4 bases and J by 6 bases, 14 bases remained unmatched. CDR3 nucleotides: TGCGCCAGCAGCCCCCTCCCTAGCGGGGGTGGGGTGGATACGCAGTATTTT. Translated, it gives CASSPLPSGGGVDTQYF. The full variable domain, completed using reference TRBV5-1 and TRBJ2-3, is KAGVTQTPRYLIKTRGQQVTLSCSPISGHRSVSWYQQTPGQGLQFLFEYFSETQRNKGNFPGRFSGRQFSNSRSEMNVSTLELGDSALYLCASSPLPSGGGVDTQYFGPGTRLTVL.

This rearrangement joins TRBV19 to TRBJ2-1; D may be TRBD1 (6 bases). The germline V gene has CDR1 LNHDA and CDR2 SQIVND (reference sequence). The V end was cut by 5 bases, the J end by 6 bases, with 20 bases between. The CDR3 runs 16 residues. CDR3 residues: CASSPRDTQAGNEQFF. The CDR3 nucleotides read TGTGCCAGTAGTCCCCGGGACACACAGGCGGGCAATGAGCAGTTCTTC.

The CDR3 DNA reads TGTGCCAGCAGCAATACAGGGGGCATGAACACTGAAGCTTTCTTT. Translation: CASSNTGGMNTEAFF. The chain links TRBV2 to TRBJ1-1; 9 bases line up with TRBD1. The ends lost 6 bases at V and 0 bases at J; junction bases unmatched: 5. This CDR3 region has 15 residues. Germline V gene lookup returns CDR1 SNHLY and CDR2 FYNNEI.

CDR3 in amino acids: CASSLKGQGSFSNQPQHF. CDR3 nucleotides: TGTGCCAGCAGTTTGAAGGGGCAGGGTAGCTTTAGCAATCAGCCCCAGCATTTT. The chain has TRBV27 and TRBJ1-5; maybe TRBD1 (5 bases). This CDR3 contains 18 residues. Trimming cost V 3 bases and J 0 bases, with 18 bases left between them. CDR1 MNHEY and CDR2 SMNVEV come from the germline V gene (reference sequence).

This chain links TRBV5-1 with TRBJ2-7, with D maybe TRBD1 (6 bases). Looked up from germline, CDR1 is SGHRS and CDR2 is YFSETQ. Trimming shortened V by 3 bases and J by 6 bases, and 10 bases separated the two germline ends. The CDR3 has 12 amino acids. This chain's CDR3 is CASSSQGTEQYF. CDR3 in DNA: TGCGCCAGCAGCTCGCAGGGGACCGAGCAGTACTTC. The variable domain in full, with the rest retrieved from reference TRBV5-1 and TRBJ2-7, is KAGVTQTPRYLIKTRGQQVTLSCSPISGHRSVSWYQQTPGQGLQFLFEYFSETQRNKGNFPGRFSGRQFSNSRSEMNVSTLELGDSALYLCASSSQGTEQYFGPGTRLTVT.

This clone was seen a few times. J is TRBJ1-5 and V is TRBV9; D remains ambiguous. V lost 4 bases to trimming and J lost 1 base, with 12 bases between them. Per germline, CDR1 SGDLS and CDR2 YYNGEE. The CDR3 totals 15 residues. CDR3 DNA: TGTGCCAGCAGCCCCCGGCCAGGCAGCAATCAGCCCCAGCATTTT. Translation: CASSPRPGSNQPQHF.